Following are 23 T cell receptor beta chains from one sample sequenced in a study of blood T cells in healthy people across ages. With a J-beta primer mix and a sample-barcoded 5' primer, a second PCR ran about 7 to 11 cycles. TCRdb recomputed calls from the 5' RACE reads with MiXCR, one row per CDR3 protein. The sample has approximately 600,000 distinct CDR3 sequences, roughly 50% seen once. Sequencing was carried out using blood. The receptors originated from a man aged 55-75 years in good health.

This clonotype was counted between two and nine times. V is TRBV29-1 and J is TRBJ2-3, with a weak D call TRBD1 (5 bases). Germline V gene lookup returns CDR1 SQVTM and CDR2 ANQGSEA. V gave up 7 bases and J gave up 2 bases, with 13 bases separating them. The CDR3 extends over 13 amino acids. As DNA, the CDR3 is TGCAGCGGGCCGGACACAAACACAGATACGCAGTATTTT. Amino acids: CSGPDTNTDTQYF.

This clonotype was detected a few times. The CDR3 loop reads CASSSSDRAHPSSYEQYF. CDR3 in DNA: TGTGCCAGCAGCTCCTCGGACAGGGCGCACCCAAGCTCCTACGAGCAGTACTTC. The genes are TRBV11-2 and TRBJ2-7, with 8 bases matching TRBD1. The CDR3 extends over 18 amino acids. V gave up 4 bases and J gave up 0 bases; unmatched junction bases: 14. Germline V gene lookup returns CDR1 SGHAT and CDR2 FQNNGV.

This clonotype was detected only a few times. In nucleotides, the CDR3 is TGCAGCGTTGGGGGACCCAAAAACATTCAGTACTTC. Protein sequence: CSVGGPKNIQYF. The gene calls are TRBV29-1 and TRBJ2-4, with D perhaps TRBD1 or TRBD2 (5 bases each). V gave up 4 bases and J gave up 2 bases, with 6 bases separating them. The germline CDR1 and CDR2 sequences are SQVTM and ANQGSEA. CDR3 size: 12 residues.

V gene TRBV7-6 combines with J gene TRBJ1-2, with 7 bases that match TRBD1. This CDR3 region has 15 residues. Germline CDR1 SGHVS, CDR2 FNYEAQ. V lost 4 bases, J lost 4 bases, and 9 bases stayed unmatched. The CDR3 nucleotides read TGTGCCAGCAGCTCCTACAGGGGAAGGGGCTATGGCTACACCTTC. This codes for CASSSYRGRGYGYTF.

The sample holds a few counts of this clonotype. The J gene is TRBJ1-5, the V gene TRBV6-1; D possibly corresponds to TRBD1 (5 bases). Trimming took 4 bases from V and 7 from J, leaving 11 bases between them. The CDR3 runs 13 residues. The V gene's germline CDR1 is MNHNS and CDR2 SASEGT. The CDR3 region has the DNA TGTGCCAGCAGTGCTCAGGGTCGGCAGCCCCAGCATTTT. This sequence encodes CASSAQGRQPQHF.

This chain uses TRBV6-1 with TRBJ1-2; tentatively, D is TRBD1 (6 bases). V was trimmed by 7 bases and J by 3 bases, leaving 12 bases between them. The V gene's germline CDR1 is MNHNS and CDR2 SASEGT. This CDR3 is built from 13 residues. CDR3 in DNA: TGTGCCAGCACCACCACAGGGCACTATGGCTACACCTTC. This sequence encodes CASTTTGHYGYTF.

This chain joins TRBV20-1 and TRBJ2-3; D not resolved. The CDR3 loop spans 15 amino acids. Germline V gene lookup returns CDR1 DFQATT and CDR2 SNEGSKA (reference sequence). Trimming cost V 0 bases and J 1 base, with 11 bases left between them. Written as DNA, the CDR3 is TGCAGTGCTAGAGATTGGAACACCCGCACAGATACGCAGTATTTT. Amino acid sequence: CSARDWNTRTDTQYF.

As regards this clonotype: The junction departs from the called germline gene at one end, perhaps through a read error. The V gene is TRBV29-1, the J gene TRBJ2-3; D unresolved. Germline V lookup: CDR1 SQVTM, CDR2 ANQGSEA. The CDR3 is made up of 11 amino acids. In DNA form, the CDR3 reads TGCAGCGTTAATCGGGCAGATGCGCAGTATTTT. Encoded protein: CSVNRADAQYF.

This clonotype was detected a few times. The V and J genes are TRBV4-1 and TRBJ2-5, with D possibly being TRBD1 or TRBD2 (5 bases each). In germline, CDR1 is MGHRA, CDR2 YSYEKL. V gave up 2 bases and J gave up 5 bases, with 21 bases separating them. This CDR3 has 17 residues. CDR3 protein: CASSQIARGPFGETQYF. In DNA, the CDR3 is TGCGCCAGCAGCCAAATTGCTCGGGGACCCTTTGGGGAGACCCAGTACTTC.

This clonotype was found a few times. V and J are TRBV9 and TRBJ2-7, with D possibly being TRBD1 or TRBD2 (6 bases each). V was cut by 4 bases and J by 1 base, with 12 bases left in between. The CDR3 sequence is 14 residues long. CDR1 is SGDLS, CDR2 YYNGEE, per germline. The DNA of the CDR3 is TGTGCCAGCAGCTCCGGGGGCGATTCCTACGAGCAGTACTTC. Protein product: CASSSGGDSYEQYF.

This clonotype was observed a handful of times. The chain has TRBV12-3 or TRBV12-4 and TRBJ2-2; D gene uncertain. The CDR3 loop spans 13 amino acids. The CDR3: CATSTRDTGELFF. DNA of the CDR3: TGTGCTACCTCGACCCGTGACACCGGGGAGCTGTTTTTT.

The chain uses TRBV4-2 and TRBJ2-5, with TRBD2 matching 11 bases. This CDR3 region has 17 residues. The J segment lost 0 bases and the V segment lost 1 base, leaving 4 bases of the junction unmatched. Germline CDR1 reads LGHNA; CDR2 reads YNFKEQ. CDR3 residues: CASSQGVAGGYQETQYF. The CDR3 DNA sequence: TGTGCCAGCAGCCAAGGAGTAGCGGGAGGGTACCAAGAGACCCAGTACTTC.

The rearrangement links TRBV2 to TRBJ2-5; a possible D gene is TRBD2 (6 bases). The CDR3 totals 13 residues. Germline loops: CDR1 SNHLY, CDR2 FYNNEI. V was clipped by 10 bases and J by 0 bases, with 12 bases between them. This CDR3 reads CATSRGNQETQYF. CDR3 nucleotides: TGTGCCACCTCGCGGGGAAACCAAGAGACCCAGTACTTC.

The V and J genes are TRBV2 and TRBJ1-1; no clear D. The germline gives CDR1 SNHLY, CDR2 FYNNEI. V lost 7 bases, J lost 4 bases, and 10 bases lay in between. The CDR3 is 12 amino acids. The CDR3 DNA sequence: TGTGCCAGCAAAGCTGCAGCCACTGAAGCTTTCTTT. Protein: CASKAAATEAFF.

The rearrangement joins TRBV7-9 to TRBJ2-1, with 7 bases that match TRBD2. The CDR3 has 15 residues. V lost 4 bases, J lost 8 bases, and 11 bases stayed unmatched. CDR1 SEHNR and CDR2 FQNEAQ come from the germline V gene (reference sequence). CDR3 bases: TGTGCCAGCAGCTCAGCGGGACTCAACGATTATGAGCAGTTCTTC. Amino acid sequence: CASSSAGLNDYEQFF.

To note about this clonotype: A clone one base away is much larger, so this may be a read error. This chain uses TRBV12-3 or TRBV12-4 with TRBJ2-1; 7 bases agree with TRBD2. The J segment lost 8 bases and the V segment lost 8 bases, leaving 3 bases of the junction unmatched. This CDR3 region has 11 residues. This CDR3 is CASEGGDEQFF. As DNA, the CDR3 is TGTGCCAGCGAGGGAGGGGATGAGCAGTTCTTC.

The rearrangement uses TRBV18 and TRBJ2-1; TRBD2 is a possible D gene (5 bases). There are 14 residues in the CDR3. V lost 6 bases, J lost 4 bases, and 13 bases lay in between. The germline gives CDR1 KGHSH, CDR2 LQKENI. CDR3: CASSDSGNYNEQFF. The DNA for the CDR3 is TGTGCCAGCTCCGACTCCGGGAATTACAATGAGCAGTTCTTC.

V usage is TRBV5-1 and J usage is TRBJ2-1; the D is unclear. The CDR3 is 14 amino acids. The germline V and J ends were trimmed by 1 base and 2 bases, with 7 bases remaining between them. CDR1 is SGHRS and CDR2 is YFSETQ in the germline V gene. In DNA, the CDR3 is TGCGCCAGCAGCTTGCCGGCAGCCTACAATGAGCAGTTCTTC. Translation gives CASSLPAAYNEQFF.

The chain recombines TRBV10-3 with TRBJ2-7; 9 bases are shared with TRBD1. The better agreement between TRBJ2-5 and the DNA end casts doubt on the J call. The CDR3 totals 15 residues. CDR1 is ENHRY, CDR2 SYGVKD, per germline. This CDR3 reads CAISELGGQGETQYF. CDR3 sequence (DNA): TGTGCCATCAGTGAGTTGGGGGGACAGGGAGAGACCCAGTACTTC.

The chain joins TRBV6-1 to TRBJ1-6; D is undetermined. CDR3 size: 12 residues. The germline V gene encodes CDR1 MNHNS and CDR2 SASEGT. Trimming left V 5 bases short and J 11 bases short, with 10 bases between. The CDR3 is CASSRPPPPLHF. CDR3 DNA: TGTGCCAGCAGTCGACCCCCACCACCCCTCCACTTT.

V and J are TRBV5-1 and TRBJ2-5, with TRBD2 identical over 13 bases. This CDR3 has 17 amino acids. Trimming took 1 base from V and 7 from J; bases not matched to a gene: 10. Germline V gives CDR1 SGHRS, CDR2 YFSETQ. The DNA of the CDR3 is TGCGCCAGCAGCTTGAGCCTCGGACTAGCGGGGGCTGGGACCCAGTACTTC. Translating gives CASSLSLGLAGAGTQYF.

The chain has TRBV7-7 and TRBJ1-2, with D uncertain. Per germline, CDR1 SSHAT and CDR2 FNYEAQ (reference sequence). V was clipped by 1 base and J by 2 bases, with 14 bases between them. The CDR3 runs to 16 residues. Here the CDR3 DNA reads TGTGCCAGCAGCTTAGTGGGTGGTTTGAGAAACTATGGCTACACCTTC. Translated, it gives CASSLVGGLRNYGYTF.

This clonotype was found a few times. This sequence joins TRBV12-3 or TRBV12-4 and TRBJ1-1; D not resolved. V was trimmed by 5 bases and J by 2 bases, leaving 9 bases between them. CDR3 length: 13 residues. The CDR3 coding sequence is TGTGCCAGCAGTCGGAACAGAAACACTGAAGCTTTCTTT. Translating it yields CASSRNRNTEAFF.